The 8 T cell receptor beta chains given below trace back to one sample, sequenced in a study of OX40 agonist ivuxolimab in advanced cancers. Sequencing was performed with immunoSEQ multiplex PCR; in TCRdb, only in-frame clones are kept and a portion is missing. The sample holds fewer than 55,000 clones, 81% seen once. This specimen was CD4+ or CD8+ T cells sorted from blood, taken in a trial of the OX40 agonist ivuxolimab. The receptors come from an adult with an advanced solid tumor such as melanoma, head and neck, liver or kidney cancer.

V is TRBV5-6 and J is TRBJ1-4; 7 bases map to TRBD1. The CDR3 contains 14 residues. In germline, CDR1 is SGHDT, CDR2 YYEEEE. The V and J ends lost 4 bases and 10 bases, in that order; junction bases with no gene match: 10. The CDR3 region has the DNA TGTGCCAGCAGCAGAACCGGGACAGTTCTAAAACTGTTTTTT. This translates into CASSRTGTVLKLFF.

This chain joins TRBV5-4 and TRBJ2-3; D might be TRBD2 (7 bases). Trimming stripped 6 bases from V and 1 base from J, with 21 bases between. The CDR3 runs 17 residues. Per germline, CDR1 SGHNT and CDR2 YYREEE (reference sequence). The CDR3 spells CASTPGGGGRGTDTQYF. The CDR3, as DNA: TGTGCCAGCACCCCCGGTGGGGGGGGCCGAGGCACAGATACGCAGTATTTT. The variable domain in full, with the rest retrieved from reference TRBV5-4 and TRBJ2-3, is ETGVTQSPTHLIKTRGQQVTLRCSSQSGHNTVSWYQQALGQGPQFIFQYYREEENGRGNFPPRFSGLQFPNYSSELNVNALELDDSALYLCASTPGGGGRGTDTQYFGPGTRLTVL.

The chain joins TRBV19 to TRBJ1-2, with D uncertain. CDR3 length: 14 amino acids. Germline-derived CDR1 and CDR2 are LNHDA and SQIVND (reference sequence). Between the trimmed V and J ends, which lost 8 bases and 3 bases, there was a span of 16 bases. The CDR3 loop is CASVSWGTDYGYTF. In nucleotides, the CDR3 is TGTGCCAGTGTCTCCTGGGGAACAGACTATGGCTACACCTTC.

This clone has just one count. J is TRBJ1-2 and V is TRBV9; 7 nucleotides match TRBD1. V dropped 0 bases and J dropped 1; count of bases not matched to a gene: 6. CDR1 and CDR2 from the germline V gene are SGDLS and YYNGEE. The CDR3 consists of 16 residues. In DNA, the CDR3 is TGTGCCAGCAGCGTAGGGGCAGGGGGAAGTAACTATGGCTACACCTTC. It translates to CASSVGAGGSNYGYTF.

In its sample, this clone was seen a few times. The chain combines TRBV7-2 with TRBJ2-7; 7 nucleotides match TRBD1. Unmatched junction bases numbered 7, after V lost 5 bases and J lost 3 bases. The CDR3 has 14 residues. Germline V gene lookup returns CDR1 SGHTA and CDR2 FQGNSA. The DNA for the CDR3 is TGTGCCAGCAGCCGTGGACAGGATCGCTACGAGCAGTACTTC. Protein product: CASSRGQDRYEQYF.

The chain links TRBV5-1 to TRBJ2-2, with unresolved D. Germline CDR1 reads SGHRS; CDR2 reads YFSETQ. The CDR3 spans 14 residues. V lost 4 bases and J 4 bases, leaving 11 bases between the germline ends. CDR3 sequence (DNA): TGCGCCAGCAGCCCGGTGGGTACCACCGGGGAGCTGTTTTTT. It is translated as CASSPVGTTGELFF.

The chain uses TRBV5-6 and TRBJ1-2; no firm D call. This CDR3 region has 13 residues. Trimming pared 0 bases from V and 4 bases from J, leaving 7 bases between. Per the germline V gene, CDR1 is SGHDT and CDR2 is YYEEEE. DNA for the CDR3: TGTGCCAGCAGCTTGGCCAGCTCCTATGGCTACACCTTC. Translating it yields CASSLASSYGYTF.

This chain connects TRBV11-2 to TRBJ2-3; D is ambiguous. The germline CDR1 and CDR2 sequences are SGHAT and FQNNGV. The CDR3 extends over 14 amino acids. V lost 1 base and J 0 bases, leaving 5 bases between the germline ends. The CDR3 sequence: CASSLVGSTDTQYF. The CDR3 DNA follows: TGTGCCAGCAGCTTAGTTGGAAGCACAGATACGCAGTATTTT.